Below, 5 T cell receptor beta chains from the same sample are listed, as sequenced in a study of CD8+CD57+ T cells in acquired aplastic anemia. Individuals selected for sequencing had exhibited CD8+CD57+ cell expansion on flow cytometry. CDR3 and TCR beta VDJ profiling relied on a genomic DNA template. One entry per CDR3 protein, called by TCRdb with MiXCR from the reads. The table lists roughly 200,000 distinct CDR3 sequences, roughly three fifths of them singletons, with about two fifths in the top ten. The specimen was sorted CD4+, CD8+, or CD8+CD57+ T cells (not recorded which) from PBMCs. Source of these receptors: a human donor with aplastic anemia.

The chain has TRBV10-3 and TRBJ1-2; D gene ambiguous. The ends were cut back, 0 bases at V and 7 bases at J, with 12 bases in the middle. The CDR3 is 14 residues long. Germline CDR1 ENHRY, CDR2 SYGVKD. CDR3 loop: CAISESTVGLGYTF. CDR3 DNA sequence: TGTGCCATCAGTGAGTCGACGGTGGGTCTTGGCTACACCTTC.

The table lists this clonotype with many counts. The chain couples TRBV7-2 to TRBJ1-4, with D possibly matching TRBD1 (6 bases). This CDR3 spans 15 amino acids. Trimming stripped 2 bases from V and 6 bases from J, with 13 bases between. Germline V CDR1 and CDR2: SGHTA, FQGNSA. DNA of the CDR3: TGTGCCAGCAGCTTAACCCCGGGACACGATGAAAAACTGTTTTTT. Translation: CASSLTPGHDEKLFF.

The chain uses TRBV7-3 and TRBJ2-1, with D uncertain. The CDR3 length is 14 residues. The V end was cut by 4 bases, the J end by 8 bases, with 15 bases between. Germline V gene sequence: CDR1 SGHTA, CDR2 FQGTGA. DNA of the CDR3: TGTGCCAGCAGCTCCCCCCCCGAGAATGATGAGCAGTTCTTC. This translates into CASSSPPENDEQFF.

This chain connects TRBV12-3 or TRBV12-4 to TRBJ2-7; D may match TRBD1 or TRBD2 (5 bases each). This CDR3 spans 15 amino acids. Trimming removed 6 bases at V and 2 bases at J, with 17 bases between. CDR3 sequence reads: CASSSPGTEPYEQYF. In nucleotides, the CDR3 is TGTGCCAGCAGCTCCCCCGGGACGGAGCCCTACGAGCAGTACTTC.

The chain links TRBV15 to TRBJ2-7, with a weak D call TRBD2 (5 bases). This CDR3 has 14 residues. V lost 0 bases and J lost 5, with 11 bases in between. Per germline, CDR1 LNHNV and CDR2 YYDKDF (reference sequence). The chain's CDR3 is CATSRDSRVDEQYF. The CDR3, as DNA: TGTGCCACCAGCAGAGATTCGAGGGTTGACGAGCAGTACTTC. The variable domain in full, with the rest retrieved from reference TRBV15 and TRBJ2-7, is DAMVIQNPRYQVTQFGKPVTLSCSQTLNHNVMYWYQQKSSQAPKLLFHYYDKDFNNEADTPDNFQSRRPNTSFCFLDIRSPGLGDTAMYLCATSRDSRVDEQYFGPGTRLTVT.